The 5 T cell receptor beta chains given below trace back to one sample, sequenced in a study of beta chain features in type 1 diabetes. Points from the study as a whole: Shorter TCRB CDR3s, moderately but significantly so, marked every one of the four CD4+ subsets in Type 1 diabetes patients.

As every portion of the isolated RNA was reverse transcribed, the sequencing read expressed TCRB transcripts. The data were produced by immunoSEQ multiplex PCR, yet TCRdb's version contains in-frame clones alone and is incomplete. The repertoire has fewer than 350,000 clones, over 14% of them found once; the top ten carry 0.015% to 0.017%. These receptors have no known antigen. Sequencing was done on a sample of naive CD4+ T cells from blood. All receptors come from a man between 18 and 29 years old with type 1 diabetes.

The chain couples TRBV4-1 to TRBJ2-1, with TRBD2 matching 9 bases. There are 15 residues in the CDR3. The germline V gene has CDR1 MGHRA and CDR2 YSYEKL. V lost 0 bases to trimming and J lost 15 bases; unmatched junction nucleotides: 12. CDR3 bases: TGCGCCAGCAGCCAAGAAGGGGGAGCGGGAGGCATGGGGTTCTTC. Its protein product is CASSQEGGAGGMGFF.

The chain employs TRBV7-2 and TRBJ1-6, with D unclear. V lost 3 bases, J lost 8 bases, and 8 bases lay in between. CDR1 is SGHTA and CDR2 is FQGNSA in the germline V gene. The CDR3 covers 13 residues. Here the CDR3 DNA reads TGTGCCAGCAGCTTCCCAGGCCATTCACCCCTCCACTTT. Translating it yields CASSFPGHSPLHF.

Only a few counts were recorded for this clone. The chain has TRBV11-2 and TRBJ1-1; D is perhaps TRBD1 (5 bases). Germline loops: CDR1 SGHAT, CDR2 FQNNGV. The V end was cut by 6 bases, the J end by 7 bases, with 21 bases between. The CDR3 covers 15 residues. CDR3 in amino acids: CASSPRVGAESEAFF. DNA for the CDR3: TGTGCCAGCAGTCCAAGGGTAGGGGCTGAGAGTGAAGCTTTCTTT.

Only a few counts were recorded for this clone. The chain uses TRBV10-3 and TRBJ2-7, with unresolved D. Looked up from germline, CDR1 is ENHRY and CDR2 is SYGVKD. Trimming stripped 5 bases from V and 6 bases from J, with 17 bases between. The CDR3 runs to 14 residues. The CDR3 DNA reads TGTGCCATCAGTCAGCTGGCGGCCCTTGGCGAGCAGTACTTC. Translation gives CAISQLAALGEQYF.

Regarding this clone: This specimen includes other DNA sequences encoding the same CDR3. V is TRBV28 and J is TRBJ1-1; 7 nucleotides line up with TRBD1. There are 12 residues in the CDR3. J was trimmed by 8 bases and V by 6 bases; bases with no gene match: 6. CDR1 is MDHEN and CDR2 is SYDVKM in the germline V gene. The CDR3: CASRPGQREAFF. The DNA for the CDR3 is TGTGCCAGCAGACCGGGACAGAGAGAAGCTTTCTTT.